This T cell receptor (beta chain) was sequenced for a study of blood T cell repertoires in COVID-19. Study as a whole: From T cells, B-cell-depleted T cells, or PBMCs came the material, which was cDNA or gDNA.

Clones were read by immunoSEQ multiplex PCR, and TCRdb kept only the in-frame ones, dropping some. The sample carries over 15,000 clones, approximately 90% recorded once. V shed 0 bases and J shed 3 bases, with 21 bases lying between them. The CDR3 consists of 18 residues. In germline, CDR1 is MNHEY, CDR2 SVGEGT. Material: peripheral blood. The chain carries TRBV6-2 or TRBV6-3 and TRBJ2-7; the D is unclear. The sequence was collected from a human donor in a cohort sampled during active COVID-19. This chain's CDR3 is CASSYSVQSLPPYYEQYF. The CDR3 DNA reads as TGTGCCAGCAGTTACTCGGTACAGTCCCTCCCCCCGTACTACGAGCAGTACTTC.